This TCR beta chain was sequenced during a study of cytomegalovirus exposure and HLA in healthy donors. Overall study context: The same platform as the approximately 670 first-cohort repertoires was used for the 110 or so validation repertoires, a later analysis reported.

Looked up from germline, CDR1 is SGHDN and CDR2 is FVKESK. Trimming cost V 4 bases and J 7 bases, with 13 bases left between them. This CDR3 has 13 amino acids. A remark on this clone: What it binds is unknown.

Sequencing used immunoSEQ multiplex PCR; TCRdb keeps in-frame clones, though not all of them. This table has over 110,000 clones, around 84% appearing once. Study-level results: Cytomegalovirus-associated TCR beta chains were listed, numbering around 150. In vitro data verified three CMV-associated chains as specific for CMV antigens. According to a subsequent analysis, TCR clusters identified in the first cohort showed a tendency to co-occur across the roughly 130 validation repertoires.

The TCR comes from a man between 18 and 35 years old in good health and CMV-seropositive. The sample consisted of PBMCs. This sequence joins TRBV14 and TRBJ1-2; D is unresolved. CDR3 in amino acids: CASSPSVERGYTF. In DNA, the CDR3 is TGTGCCAGCAGCCCTTCAGTAGAGCGTGGCTACACCTTC.